This note documents a single TCR beta chain sequence. Libraries were prepared by immunoSEQ multiplex PCR; TCRdb keeps only in-frame clonotypes and omits some of them. The sample holds about 7,300 clones; approximately 85% are singletons and the top ten take roughly 6.6%. Germline loops: CDR1 LNHDA, CDR2 SQIVND (reference sequence). The CDR3 covers 15 residues. After removal of 5 bases from V and 1 base from J, the junction contained 8 bases not matched to a gene. The data were taken from a study of neoadjuvant nivolumab and ipilimumab in lung cancer. The sequence was obtained from an adult with non-small cell lung cancer. This rearrangement joins TRBV19 to TRBJ2-7; 7 nucleotides match TRBD1. Sample: tumor tissue, taken after neoadjuvant nivolumab, alone or with ipilimumab, at or shortly before surgery. CDR3 DNA: TGTGCCAGTAGTCCCGGCAGGGGGTCGTCCTACGAGCAGTACTTC. It codes for CASSPGRGSSYEQYF.